Below are 16 T cell receptor beta chains sequenced from a single sample in a study of graft-versus-host responses after intestinal transplantation. Clones were read by immunoSEQ multiplex PCR, and TCRdb kept only the in-frame ones, dropping some. The sample has approximately 24,000 clones, roughly 90% seen once. Sequenced here: PBMCs, sampled around 40 days after intestinal transplant. These TCRs come from a human patient who received an intestinal transplant, so some T cells may come from the graft donor.

The rearrangement links TRBV25-1 to TRBJ2-2; TRBD2 matches 7 bases. With V trimmed by 7 bases and J by 7 bases, 0 bases remained unmatched. The CDR3 sequence is 11 residues long. Germline V lookup: CDR1 MGHDK, CDR2 SYGVNS. DNA of the CDR3: TGTGCCAGCACGGGGGGCGGGGAGCTGTTTTTT. This encodes CASTGGGELFF.

This clone was picked up one time. The chain is built from TRBV6-7 and TRBJ2-1; D remains unclear. TRBV6-7 is flagged as an ORF with uncertain function. The CDR3 sequence is 17 residues long. V lost 0 bases to trimming and J lost 0 bases, with 12 bases between them. In DNA form, the CDR3 reads TGTGCCAGCAGTTACTCGACCAGCATAAGCTCCTACAATGAGCAGTTCTTC. It translates to CASSYSTSISSYNEQFF.

V gene TRBV28 combines with J gene TRBJ2-7; D remains unclear. From germline, CDR1 is MDHEN and CDR2 SYDVKM. Trimming shortened V by 5 bases and J by 4 bases, and 9 bases separated the two germline ends. This CDR3 is built from 12 residues. CDR3 DNA: TGTGCCAGCAGTCCGGAATATTACGAGCAGTACTTC. Its translation is CASSPEYYEQYF.

The chain employs TRBV6-4 and TRBJ2-1; 11 bases map to TRBD2. Germline CDR1 reads MRHNA; CDR2 reads SNTAGT. The CDR3 is 17 residues long. The junction had 10 bases not matched to a gene; V was cut back by 5 bases and J by 4 bases. CDR3 in amino acids: CASSKRGLAGGYNEQFF. The CDR3 bases are TGTGCCAGCAGTAAAAGAGGACTAGCGGGTGGGTACAATGAGCAGTTCTTC.

This clone has more than one count but fewer than ten. J is TRBJ1-1 and V is TRBV6-1, with D uncertain. CDR3 size: 11 residues. The V end was cut by 2 bases, the J end by 2 bases, with 0 bases between. Germline CDR1 reads MNHNS; CDR2 reads SASEGT. CDR3 bases: TGTGCCAGCAGTGAAAACACTGAAGCTTTCTTT. It encodes CASSENTEAFF.

V is TRBV9 and J is TRBJ2-1; TRBD2 matches at 9 bases. CDR1 is SGDLS and CDR2 is YYNGEE in the germline V gene. V was clipped by 0 bases and J by 3 bases; unmatched bases: 4. This CDR3 comprises 16 residues. CDR3 coding DNA: TGTGCCAGCAGCGTAGATCTTAGCGGGAGCTACAATGAGCAGTTCTTC. It yields the protein CASSVDLSGSYNEQFF.

The V and J genes are TRBV7-2 and TRBJ2-5; TRBD2 agrees at 10 bases. The end of the DNA is better explained by TRBJ2-7, so the J call may be wrong. CDR1 is SGHTA and CDR2 is FQGNSA in the germline V gene. CDR3 length: 15 residues. CDR3 DNA: TGTGCCAGCAGCTTAGGTATAGCGGGAGGATACGAGCAGTACTTC. Its protein is CASSLGIAGGYEQYF.

The chain couples TRBV7-4 to TRBJ1-2; 7 bases fit TRBD1. V dropped 5 bases and J dropped 2; count of bases not matched to a gene: 11. This CDR3 is built from 16 residues. Germline CDR1 SGHVT, CDR2 SQSDAQ. CDR3 DNA sequence: TGTGCCAGCAGCCCGTGGGACAGAGGATTAAACTATGGCTACACCTTC. It encodes CASSPWDRGLNYGYTF.

The chain combines TRBV4-3 with TRBJ1-1, with D perhaps matching TRBD1 (5 bases). Trimming pared 2 bases from V and 4 bases from J, leaving 14 bases between. Looked up from germline, CDR1 is LGHNA and CDR2 is YSLEER. This CDR3 is built from 15 residues. The CDR3: CASSQFREGVTEAFF. CDR3 sequence (DNA): TGCGCCAGCAGCCAATTCAGGGAGGGTGTCACTGAAGCTTTCTTT.

This chain joins TRBV13 and TRBJ2-1; D unclear. This CDR3 has 11 residues. V was trimmed by 5 bases and J by 12 bases, leaving 11 bases between them. The germline gives CDR1 PRHDT, CDR2 FYEKMQ (reference sequence). The CDR3 reads CASSPEERQFF. CDR3 DNA: TGTGCCAGCAGCCCTGAGGAGAGGCAGTTCTTC.

This clone was seen a single time. V usage is TRBV27 and J usage is TRBJ2-3, with 15 bases aligning to TRBD2. The CDR3 extends over 19 amino acids. V gave up 4 bases and J gave up 5 bases; unmatched junction bases: 13. Germline loops: CDR1 MNHEY, CDR2 SMNVEV (reference sequence). Here the CDR3 DNA reads TGTGCCAGCAGTTCCCCCCTCCTTTGGACTAGCGGGAGGGGAGATACGCAGTATTTT. Encoded protein: CASSSPLLWTSGRGDTQYF.

This clone was seen a handful of times. This chain connects TRBV6-5 to TRBJ1-2; D remains ambiguous. The CDR3 runs to 13 residues. Deletions cut 5 bases from V and 6 bases from J, with 13 bases between. The germline gives CDR1 MNHEY, CDR2 SVGAGI. CDR3 nucleotide sequence: TGTGCCAGCAGTGCCGCGGAGGTCGATGGCTACACCTTC. Its translation is CASSAAEVDGYTF.

This chain links TRBV27 with TRBJ2-1, with 14 bases lining up with TRBD2. CDR3 length: 18 amino acids. V lost 5 bases to trimming and J lost 9 bases; unmatched junction nucleotides: 15. Germline V lookup: CDR1 MNHEY, CDR2 SMNVEV (reference sequence). CDR3 loop: CASSPKSAGTSGRGEQFF. Written as DNA, the CDR3 is TGTGCCAGCAGTCCAAAGTCGGCCGGGACTAGCGGGAGAGGTGAGCAGTTCTTC.

The CDR3 here is CASSQDGTGSYNEQFF. The DNA for the CDR3 is TGCGCCAGCAGCCAAGACGGGACTGGCTCCTACAATGAGCAGTTCTTC. V is TRBV4-3 and J is TRBJ2-1; perhaps TRBD2 as D (6 bases). V lost 0 bases, J lost 0 bases, and 9 bases lay in between. Germline lookup yields CDR1 LGHNA and CDR2 YSLEER. The CDR3 consists of 16 residues.

V is TRBV4-3 and J is TRBJ1-3; the D gene is possibly TRBD1 (5 bases). CDR3 length: 16 amino acids. Trimming cost V 1 base and J 0 bases, with 10 bases left between them. Germline assignment: CDR1 LGHNA and CDR2 YSLEER. In DNA form, the CDR3 reads TGCGCCAGCAGCCAAGCCCTGGGGCCCTCTGGAAACACCATATATTTT. This gives the protein CASSQALGPSGNTIYF.

The genes are TRBV10-3 and TRBJ1-2; 8 bases map to TRBD1. The CDR3 totals 11 residues. The V and J ends lost 6 bases and 6 bases, in that order; junction bases with no gene match: 0. Germline V lookup: CDR1 ENHRY, CDR2 SYGVKD. CDR3 nucleotide sequence: TGTGCCATCAGGACAGGGGATGGCTACACCTTC. The encoded protein is CAIRTGDGYTF.